The 28 T cell receptor beta chains in this list originate from one sample, sequenced in a study of T cell responses to AZD1222 COVID-19 vaccine. Produced via immunoSEQ multiplex PCR; TCRdb's table is partial and in-frame only. This table has 90,000 to 120,000 clones, over 85% appearing once. The material sequenced was peripheral blood, taken on day 0 of AZD1222 vaccination. The receptors originated from an adult in good health.

The chain employs TRBV11-2 and TRBJ2-3, with D possibly TRBD1 on 6 matching bases. The CDR3 has 14 residues. Germline CDR1 reads SGHAT; CDR2 reads FQNNGV. V was trimmed by 5 bases and J by 4 bases, leaving 13 bases between them. The CDR3 spells CASSPRRQADTQYF. Written as DNA, the CDR3 is TGTGCCAGCAGCCCCCGACGACAGGCAGATACGCAGTATTTT.

The J gene is TRBJ1-6, the V gene TRBV5-4; no definite D call. V was cut by 0 bases and J by 6 bases, with 7 bases left in between. In germline, CDR1 is SGHNT, CDR2 YYREEE (reference sequence). CDR3 size: 14 residues. The DNA for the CDR3 is TGTGCCAGCAGCTTGGATGTTAGTAATTCACCCCTCCACTTT. Its protein product is CASSLDVSNSPLHF.

The chain has TRBV19 and TRBJ2-7, with 8 bases matching TRBD2. V lost 11 bases, J lost 4 bases, and 13 bases stayed unmatched. Germline lookup yields CDR1 LNHDA and CDR2 SQIVND (reference sequence). CDR3 size: 14 residues. The chain's CDR3 is CASGPPGGPYEQYF. CDR3 coding DNA: TGTGCCTCGGGCCCACCGGGAGGGCCTTACGAGCAGTACTTC.

The chain employs TRBV6-5 and TRBJ1-4; 7 bases align to TRBD1. The germline gives CDR1 MNHEY, CDR2 SVGAGI. The CDR3 is made up of 12 amino acids. Germline trimming cut 6 bases from V and 13 bases from J; bases unmatched to any gene: 8. CDR3 DNA: TGTGCCAGCAGGAGGGGGCAGGTACCACTGTTTTTT. This encodes CASRRGQVPLFF.

The table lists this clone with a count of one. The V and J genes are TRBV5-4 and TRBJ2-1, with D possibly being TRBD1 (6 bases). The CDR3 is made up of 14 amino acids. The V end was cut by 3 bases, the J end by 6 bases, with 13 bases between. The germline V gene has CDR1 SGHNT and CDR2 YYREEE (reference sequence). The CDR3 region is CASSSGGGRNEQFF. The CDR3 coding sequence is TGTGCCAGCAGCTCTGGTGGGGGCCGCAATGAGCAGTTCTTC.

The chain combines TRBV3-1 (or the pseudogene TRBV3-2) with TRBJ2-1; D is uncertain. Looked up from germline, CDR1 is LGHDT and CDR2 is YNNKEL (reference sequence). The CDR3 consists of 13 residues. Trimming stripped 5 bases from V and 6 bases from J, with 11 bases between. The CDR3 DNA sequence: TGTGCCAGCAGCGCAATGGCCGGCAATGAGCAGTTCTTC. Encoded protein: CASSAMAGNEQFF.

This clone was detected a few times. The J gene is TRBJ1-5, the V gene TRBV10-3; D ambiguous. V lost 6 bases to trimming and J lost 7 bases, with 13 bases between them. This CDR3 region has 13 residues. Germline assignment: CDR1 ENHRY and CDR2 SYGVKD. The CDR3 bases are TGTGCCATCAGAGCAGGAATCGAACAGCCCCAGCATTTT. Translation: CAIRAGIEQPQHF.

This chain joins TRBV5-1 and TRBJ2-7, with 8 bases fitting TRBD2. Germline V gene sequence: CDR1 SGHRS, CDR2 YFSETQ. V trimming: 0 bases; J trimming: 3 bases; junction bases outside the gene matches: 5. The length of the CDR3 is 15 residues. CDR3 coding DNA: TGCGCCAGCAGCTTGGAGCTTAGCGGGGTCTACGAGCAGTACTTC. Its protein is CASSLELSGVYEQYF.

The chain recombines TRBV28 with TRBJ1-6; TRBD1 is a possible D gene (6 bases). The CDR3 extends over 15 amino acids. The germline V gene has CDR1 MDHEN and CDR2 SYDVKM. V was pared by 3 bases and J by 10 bases, with 16 bases between. As DNA, the CDR3 is TGTGCCAGCAGTTTTGCCGGGGGCGCTAGGTCACCCCTCCACTTT. Its protein product is CASSFAGGARSPLHF.

In nucleotides, the CDR3 is TGTGCCAGCTCACTGGACAGGGCGTATGGCTACACCTTC. Translation: CASSLDRAYGYTF. The chain couples TRBV18 to TRBJ1-2, with 8 nucleotides matching TRBD1. Germline V lookup: CDR1 KGHSH, CDR2 LQKENI. The CDR3 has 13 residues. With 4 bases clipped from V and 5 bases from J, the junction kept 3 bases outside the gene matches. Full variable domain (outside the CDR3, taken from reference TRBV18 and TRBJ1-2): NAGVMQNPRHLVRRRGQEARLRCSPMKGHSHVYWYRQLPEEGLKFMVYLQKENIIDESGMPKERFSAEFPKEGPSILRIQQVVRGDSAAYFCASSLDRAYGYTFGSGTRLTVV.

As to this clone: At one end, the junction sequence differs from germline, possibly due to a read error. The J gene is TRBJ2-2, the V gene TRBV9; D ambiguous. Germline-derived CDR1 and CDR2 are SGDLS and YYNGEE. The CDR3 covers 15 residues. DNA of the CDR3: TGTGCCAGCACCGTAGGCCCAGTGGGTACCGGGGAGCTGTTTTTT. Protein: CASTVGPVGTGELFF.

The chain joins TRBV6-5 to TRBJ1-2; 8 bases align to TRBD1. With 6 bases clipped from V and 2 bases from J, the junction kept 8 bases outside the gene matches. Per the germline V gene, CDR1 is MNHEY and CDR2 is SVGAGI. The CDR3 has 15 residues. The CDR3: CASRPGTGLNYGYTF. In nucleotides, the CDR3 is TGTGCCAGCAGGCCCGGGACAGGACTCAACTATGGCTACACCTTC.

The chain combines TRBV25-1 with TRBJ2-2, with a tentative D call TRBD2 (5 bases). This CDR3 is built from 15 residues. Between the trimmed V and J ends, which lost 8 bases and 0 bases, there was a span of 13 bases. Germline V gives CDR1 MGHDK, CDR2 SYGVNS. In nucleotides, the CDR3 is TGTGCCAGCGCCATGAGCGGAACGAACACCGGGGAGCTGTTTTTT. It encodes CASAMSGTNTGELFF.

V gene TRBV2 combines with J gene TRBJ2-3; 13 positions agree with TRBD2. Germline V lookup: CDR1 SNHLY, CDR2 FYNNEI. CDR3 length: 19 residues. Germline trimming cut 6 bases from V and 0 bases from J; bases unmatched to any gene: 12. The CDR3 spells CASSELLRTSGSSTDTQYF. In nucleotides, the CDR3 is TGTGCCAGCAGCGAACTACTGAGGACTAGCGGGAGTAGCACAGATACGCAGTATTTT.

The rearrangement joins TRBV19 to TRBJ1-6, with D perhaps matching TRBD1 (5 bases). The CDR3 is 16 residues long. The germline V gene has CDR1 LNHDA and CDR2 SQIVND (reference sequence). V was cut by 2 bases and J by 5 bases, with 13 bases left in between. CDR3 sequence (DNA): TGTGCCAGTAGTATAAGACGCAGGGTTGATAATTCACCCCTCCACTTT. Amino acid sequence: CASSIRRRVDNSPLHF.

The chain carries TRBV6-5 and TRBJ2-7; 10 bases fit TRBD2. Per germline, CDR1 MNHEY and CDR2 SVGAGI. This CDR3 has 15 amino acids. V lost 0 bases to trimming and J lost 5 bases; unmatched junction nucleotides: 4. The CDR3 spells CASSYSRTSGHEQYF. The CDR3 DNA reads TGTGCCAGCAGTTACTCGAGGACTAGCGGCCACGAGCAGTACTTC.

V gene TRBV5-1 combines with J gene TRBJ2-3, with TRBD1 identical over 7 bases. The CDR3 covers 14 residues. The V and J ends lost 4 bases and 2 bases, in that order; junction bases with no gene match: 4. Germline CDR1 reads SGHRS; CDR2 reads YFSETQ. The CDR3 loop is CASSLGQITDTQYF. The CDR3 DNA follows: TGCGCCAGCAGCCTGGGACAGATCACAGATACGCAGTATTTT. Filled out from reference TRBV5-1 and TRBJ2-3, the complete variable domain reads KAGVTQTPRYLIKTRGQQVTLSCSPISGHRSVSWYQQTPGQGLQFLFEYFSETQRNKGNFPGRFSGRQFSNSRSEMNVSTLELGDSALYLCASSLGQITDTQYFGPGTRLTVL.

The chain combines TRBV5-4 with TRBJ2-6; D perhaps matches TRBD1 (5 bases). Germline V CDR1 and CDR2: SGHNT, YYREEE (reference sequence). The V gene lost 2 bases and the J gene lost 3 bases, with 12 bases spanning the gap. This CDR3 spans 16 amino acids. The CDR3 loop reads CASSLGSGFGANVLTF. DNA of the CDR3: TGTGCCAGCAGCTTAGGCTCAGGGTTTGGGGCCAACGTCCTGACTTTC.

V and J are TRBV6-5 and TRBJ2-1; D may be TRBD2 (6 bases). The CDR3 contains 13 residues. The germline V gene encodes CDR1 MNHEY and CDR2 SVGAGI. Trimming left V 2 bases short and J 8 bases short, with 10 bases between. CDR3 protein: CASSYPGLHEQFF. The CDR3 bases are TGTGCCAGCAGTTACCCGGGACTCCATGAGCAGTTCTTC.

The rearrangement uses TRBV2 and TRBJ1-6, with D hard to call. V was shortened by 4 bases and J by 10 bases, with 14 bases between the two germline ends. Germline CDR1 SNHLY, CDR2 FYNNEI. CDR3 length: 14 residues. CDR3 sequence: CASSVSGRGSPLHF. CDR3 nucleotides: TGTGCCAGCAGTGTTTCCGGACGGGGATCACCCCTCCACTTT. Full variable domain (outside the CDR3, taken from reference TRBV2 and TRBJ1-6): EPEVTQTPSHQVTQMGQEVILRCVPISNHLYFYWYRQILGQKVEFLVSFYNNEISEKSEIFDDQFSVERPDGSNFTLKIRSTKLEDSAMYFCASSVSGRGSPLHFGNGTRLTVT.

The CDR3 coding sequence is TGCGCCAGCAGCCCAAGGACGGATAACACTGAAGCTTTCTTT. Residues: CASSPRTDNTEAFF. The rearrangement uses TRBV5-1 and TRBJ1-1; D is unclear. Germline V gene sequence: CDR1 SGHRS, CDR2 YFSETQ. V was clipped by 4 bases and J by 2 bases, with 12 bases between them. The CDR3 spans 14 residues. Using reference TRBV5-1 and TRBJ1-1 for the parts outside the CDR3, the full variable domain is KAGVTQTPRYLIKTRGQQVTLSCSPISGHRSVSWYQQTPGQGLQFLFEYFSETQRNKGNFPGRFSGRQFSNSRSEMNVSTLELGDSALYLCASSPRTDNTEAFFGQGTRLTVV.

The CDR3 bases are TGTGCCAGCGGGAGCTCCTACGAGCAGTACTTC. Translating gives CASGSSYEQYF. The chain employs TRBV28 and TRBJ2-7; possible D gene TRBD2, 5 bases. Trimming cost V 8 bases and J 0 bases, with 5 bases left between them. The germline V gene has CDR1 MDHEN and CDR2 SYDVKM. The CDR3 has 11 amino acids. Full variable domain (remainder filled in from reference TRBV28 and TRBJ2-7): DVKVTQSSRYLVKRTGEKVFLECVQDMDHENMFWYRQDPGLGLRLIYFSYDVKMKEKGDIPEGYSVSREKKERFSLILESASTNQTSMYLCASGSSYEQYFGPGTRLTVT.

By sample fraction, this clone is medium-sized (0.01 to 0.1%). This chain joins TRBV19 and TRBJ2-7; 9 bases align to TRBD2. With 10 bases clipped from V and 2 bases from J, the junction kept 9 bases outside the gene matches. Per the germline V gene, CDR1 is LNHDA and CDR2 is SQIVND (reference sequence). This CDR3 has 14 amino acids. CDR3 protein: CATSGSGSTYEQYF. CDR3 nucleotide sequence: TGTGCCACCTCGGGTAGCGGGAGTACCTACGAGCAGTACTTC.

The chain is built from TRBV5-5 and TRBJ2-3, with D possibly being TRBD2 (5 bases). V was shortened by 0 bases and J by 2 bases, with 7 bases between the two germline ends. The CDR3 sequence is 14 residues long. CDR1 is SGHKS and CDR2 is YYEKEE in the germline V gene (reference sequence). CDR3 residues: CASSLEAATDTQYF. In DNA form, the CDR3 reads TGTGCCAGCAGCTTGGAAGCGGCCACAGATACGCAGTATTTT. Together with reference TRBV5-5 and TRBJ2-3, the CDR3 gives the full variable domain: DAGVTQSPTHLIKTRGQQVTLRCSPISGHKSVSWYQQVLGQGPQFIFQYYEKEERGRGNFPDRFSARQFPNYSSELNVNALLLGDSALYLCASSLEAATDTQYFGPGTRLTVL.

The V call is TRBV7-3, the J call TRBJ2-3; D remains ambiguous. The CDR3 runs to 14 residues. Trimming cost V 6 bases and J 0 bases, with 10 bases left between them. CDR1 is SGHTA, CDR2 FQGTGA, per germline. CDR3 sequence reads: CASSPSPSTDTQYF. In nucleotides, the CDR3 is TGTGCCAGCAGTCCAAGTCCTAGCACAGATACGCAGTATTTT. Full variable domain (rest looked up from reference TRBV7-3 and TRBJ2-3): GAGVSQTPSNKVTEKGKYVELRCDPISGHTALYWYRQSLGQGPEFLIYFQGTGAADDSGLPNDRFFAVRPEGSVSTLKIQRTERGDSAVYLCASSPSPSTDTQYFGPGTRLTVL.

The rearrangement joins TRBV18 to TRBJ2-7; 7 bases are shared with TRBD1. The CDR3 runs to 15 residues. Trimming removed 2 bases from V and 2 bases from J; junction bases left unmatched: 6. CDR1 is KGHSH, CDR2 LQKENI, per germline. The CDR3 nucleotides are TGTGCCAGCTCACCAGGGGCAGGGGGTCCCTACGAGCAGTACTTC. Translating gives CASSPGAGGPYEQYF.

The gene calls are TRBV5-1 and TRBJ2-7; the D gene is possibly TRBD2 (6 bases). Trimming shortened V by 0 bases and J by 1 base, and 11 bases separated the two germline ends. The CDR3 spans 15 residues. Germline-derived CDR1 and CDR2 are SGHRS and YFSETQ. CDR3 sequence: CASSLAGGGSYEQYF. The CDR3 DNA sequence: TGCGCCAGCAGCTTGGCCGGGGGTGGGTCCTACGAGCAGTACTTC.

The chain recombines TRBV9 with TRBJ1-2; D is ambiguous. The CDR3 runs 16 residues. V was clipped by 4 bases and J by 5 bases, with 21 bases between them. Germline V gene data show CDR1 as SGDLS and CDR2 as YYNGEE. CDR3 loop: CASSPVENSPWYGYTF. The DNA of the CDR3 is TGTGCCAGCAGCCCCGTCGAGAACTCTCCGTGGTATGGCTACACCTTC.